A selection of T cell receptor beta chains follows, all from one sample in a study of shared T cell receptors in the human thymus. Data came from immunoSEQ multiplex PCR; TCRdb stores just in-frame clones and leaves some out. The table includes some 700,000 clones, approximately 87% detected once. These data also featured in a second study, about human thymus T cells.

Sequencing was performed on thymocytes. Source of these receptors: a boy in the first two years of life with a congenital heart defect. Each CDR3 is given with its conserved first and last residue.

17	TRBV7-2	TRBJ2-5	CASSFQGLAGIEETQYF
17	TRBV29-1	TRBJ2-5	CSVPGLAGGLTEGTQYF
20	TRBV6-1	TRBJ2-7	CASSEKKSGLAGVGAYEQYF
14	TRBV19	TRBJ2-2	CASDSGTGVGELFF
17	TRBV27	TRBJ2-7	CASSPRWGLAGKGEQYF
14	TRBV5-1	TRBJ1-4	CASRGTGVNEKLFF
18	TRBV15	TRBJ2-1	CATSRSRLALSLYNEQFF
17	TRBV7-6	TRBJ2-1	CASSLVGGVPLYNEQFF
16	TRBV5-1	TRBJ2-1	CASRSRLAEVSNEQFF
21	TRBV14	TRBJ2-2	CASSQGTGGRGLAENTGELFF
15	TRBV5-1	TRBJ2-5	CASSLLQGNRETQYF
12	TRBV13	TRBJ2-7	CASSPQGREQYF
14	TRBV29-1	TRBJ1-5	CSVLDGSSNQPQHF
16	TRBV4-1	TRBJ1-1	CASSQGLTGRNTEAFF
16	TRBV10-1	TRBJ2-2	CASRPKLAGCTGELFF
14	TRBV6-6	TRBJ1-1	CASSSDPGRTEAFF
17	TRBV11-1	TRBJ2-2	CASSLEGQGGNTGELFF
15	TRBV7-2	TRBJ1-2	CASSWAAGGVYGYTF
15	TRBV7-9	TRBJ2-3	CASSLPRGRVDTQYF
15	TRBV19	TRBJ2-1	CASSIVASRGNEQFF
15	TRBV25-1	TRBJ2-1	CASSEPGYSYNEQFF
11	TRBV20-1	TRBJ1-3	CSASLGNTIYF
16	TRBV6-1	TRBJ2-1	CASSATSGRAGNEQFF
16	TRBV6-1	TRBJ2-3	CASSQEGGRAADTQYF
14	TRBV27	TRBJ1-2	CASSFKRGHWGYTF
19	TRBV28	TRBJ2-3	CASTCTPGEENSSTDTQYF
15	TRBV6-5	TRBJ2-7	CASSYFGTGVGEQYF
17	TRBV11-3	TRBJ2-5	CASSLEVAGGPGETQYF
18	TRBV27	TRBJ2-2	CASSLSGLAGADTGELFF
14	TRBV6-1	TRBJ1-1	CASSPKTLNTEAFF
14	TRBV19	TRBJ1-2	CASSPGQETYGYTF
16	TRBV19	TRBJ2-7	CASSIKAPPGRNEQYF
14	TRBV7-9	TRBJ2-3	CASRRVADTDTQYF
17	TRBV11-3	TRBJ1-2	CASSPAAEASGDYGYTF
17	TRBV27	TRBJ2-5	CASSPVERWDRQETQYF
17	TRBV4-2	TRBJ2-1	CASSHGTSGSPHNEQFF
15	TRBV2	TRBJ1-1	CASGALLKMNTEAFF
12	TRBV7-9	TRBJ2-7	CASSGQHYEQYF
16	TRBV6-1	TRBJ2-7	CASSEEIRQGIHEQYF
13	TRBV9	TRBJ2-5	CASSAGTQETQYF
14	TRBV27	TRBJ1-2	CASSLGQGVEGYTF
13	TRBV29-1	TRBJ2-7	CSVESAGGDEQYF
13	TRBV29-1	TRBJ1-1	CSVDWARRTEAFF
17	TRBV4-3	TRBJ2-3	CASSQDLPRDSPDTQYF
16	TRBV5-6	TRBJ2-1	CASSFASGRSHNEQFF
17	TRBV4-1	TRBJ2-3	CASSQGIAGGVTDTQYF
17	TRBV27	TRBJ2-3	CASSLGDRPPGTDTQYF
16	TRBV5-6	TRBJ2-7	CASRILSTGGSYEQYF
15	TRBV10-3	TRBJ1-1	CAISPQGAVNTEAFF
18	TRBV9	TRBJ2-1	CASSVGGRTLSSYNEQFF
17	TRBV12-5	TRBJ2-5	CASGATRDRVDAETQYF
14	TRBV18	TRBJ2-7	CASSPGPSSYEQYF
15	TRBV28	TRBJ2-7	CASILAGGSVHEQYF
15	TRBV29-1	TRBJ2-1	CSELRLAGGNNEQFF
16	TRBV19	TRBJ1-4	CASSIEEGGAYEKLFF